This TCR beta chain was observed in a study of cytomegalovirus exposure and HLA in healthy donors. Clones were read by immunoSEQ multiplex PCR, and TCRdb kept only the in-frame ones, dropping some. The sample has about 140,000 clones; around 87% are singletons. This TCR was sampled from a man between 18 and 35 years old in good health and CMV-seropositive. Material: PBMCs.

The CDR3 is CASSSTGYEQYF. CDR3 nucleotides: TGTGCCAGCAGTAGTACAGGTTACGAGCAGTACTTC. V gene TRBV6-5 combines with J gene TRBJ2-7, with a possible D match to TRBD1 (5 bases). There are 12 residues in the CDR3. CDR1 is MNHEY and CDR2 is SVGAGI in the germline V gene. Trimming took 5 bases from V and 4 from J, leaving 9 bases between them.